Detailed here is one T cell receptor (beta chain). The data were produced by immunoSEQ multiplex PCR, yet TCRdb's version contains in-frame clones alone and is incomplete. Of 120,000 or so clones listed, approximately 90% are singletons. The data were obtained in a study of control samples from healthy donors and cancer patients. Germline V gives CDR1 SGHTA, CDR2 FQGTGA. The CDR3 is 15 amino acids. Trimming took 5 bases from V and 4 from J, leaving 17 bases between them. The gene calls are TRBV7-3 and TRBJ1-1; D may be TRBD1 (5 bases). This TCR came from a man between 18 and 29 years old in good health. Sequenced sample: blood. The CDR3 DNA follows: TGTGCCAGCAGCCCCCGGGGGGGAAGGAGCACTGAAGCTTTCTTT. Protein sequence: CASSPRGGRSTEAFF.